This entry concerns a single TCR beta chain. This entry belongs to a study of OX40 agonist ivuxolimab in advanced cancers. The germline CDR1 and CDR2 sequences are SGDLS and YYNGEE. CDR3 length equals 17 residues. J was trimmed by 1 base and V by 4 bases; bases with no gene match: 7. The assay was immunoSEQ multiplex PCR, and TCRdb's table has in-frame clones only and misses some. Here the sample spans roughly 50,000 clones, roughly 92% being singletons. V usage is TRBV9 and J usage is TRBJ2-3; 12 nucleotides agree with TRBD2. The material was CD4+ or CD8+ T cells sorted from blood, obtained in a trial of the OX40 agonist ivuxolimab. This TCR came from an adult with an advanced solid tumor such as melanoma, head and neck, liver or kidney cancer. The CDR3 region is CASSSTSGGWGTDTQYF. Written as DNA, the CDR3 is TGTGCCAGCAGCTCAACTAGCGGGGGGTGGGGCACAGATACGCAGTATTTT.